These 6 T cell receptor beta chains originate from one sample sequenced in a study of shared clonotypes between healthy human individuals. The naive CD8 population came from CD45RO-negative cells selected for CCR7, without terminally differentiated effector memory CD45RA+ cells. The table came from immunoSEQ multiplex PCR; TCRdb's copy has only in-frame clones and leaves some out. Here the sample spans some 2 million clones, about 95% being singletons. Sequenced input: naive CD8+ T cells sorted from blood. The receptors come from a man in his late teens or twenties in good health.

The CDR3 bases are TGTGCCAGCAGTGAAGTCTATGAGGCTGAAGCTTTCTTT. This translates into CASSEVYEAEAFF. The gene calls are TRBV2 and TRBJ1-1, with unresolved D. Germline V gene data show CDR1 as SNHLY and CDR2 as FYNNEI. This CDR3 spans 13 amino acids. V lost 1 base and J 6 bases, leaving 9 bases between the germline ends.

The chain is built from TRBV2 and TRBJ2-7, with 11 bases aligning to TRBD1. The ends lost 7 bases at V and 2 bases at J; junction bases unmatched: 10. Germline CDR1 reads SNHLY; CDR2 reads FYNNEI. The CDR3 loop spans 16 amino acids. CDR3 region: CASIFSPGQGAYEQYF. The CDR3 DNA reads as TGTGCCAGCATTTTCTCCCCGGGACAGGGGGCCTACGAGCAGTACTTC.

V gene TRBV27 combines with J gene TRBJ2-7; 11 bases are shared with TRBD2. V was pared by 8 bases and J by 5 bases, with 11 bases of the junction left unmatched. The CDR3 extends over 15 amino acids. Per the germline V gene, CDR1 is MNHEY and CDR2 is SMNVEV (reference sequence). The CDR3 coding sequence is TGTGCCAGCGGTCGAACTAGCGGGGGAGTCGACGAGCAGTACTTC. Amino acids: CASGRTSGGVDEQYF.

The chain carries TRBV13 and TRBJ2-5, with TRBD2 matching over 8 bases. The germline gives CDR1 PRHDT, CDR2 FYEKMQ (reference sequence). The CDR3 is 15 residues long. The junction had 5 bases not matched to a gene; V was cut back by 4 bases and J by 1 base. CDR3 in amino acids: CASSSGGPAQETQYF. In nucleotides, the CDR3 is TGTGCCAGCAGCTCGGGGGGGCCCGCCCAAGAGACCCAGTACTTC.

The rearrangement uses TRBV27 and TRBJ2-7; TRBD2 aligns across 7 bases. CDR1 and CDR2 (germline): MNHEY, SMNVEV (reference sequence). CDR3 size: 14 residues. V shed 6 bases, J shed 7 bases, and the junction held 12 bases outside the gene matches. Here the CDR3 reads CASSGGNPLREQYF. As DNA, the CDR3 is TGTGCCAGCAGCGGGGGGAATCCGCTACGAGAGCAGTACTTC.

This sequence joins TRBV12-1 and TRBJ1-1. TRBV12-1 is a known pseudogene. This CDR3 region has 15 residues. CDR3 in amino acids: CASSFHGALNAEAFF. CDR3 DNA: TGTGCCAGCAGCTTCCACGGGGCTCTAAACGCTGAAGCTTTCTTT.